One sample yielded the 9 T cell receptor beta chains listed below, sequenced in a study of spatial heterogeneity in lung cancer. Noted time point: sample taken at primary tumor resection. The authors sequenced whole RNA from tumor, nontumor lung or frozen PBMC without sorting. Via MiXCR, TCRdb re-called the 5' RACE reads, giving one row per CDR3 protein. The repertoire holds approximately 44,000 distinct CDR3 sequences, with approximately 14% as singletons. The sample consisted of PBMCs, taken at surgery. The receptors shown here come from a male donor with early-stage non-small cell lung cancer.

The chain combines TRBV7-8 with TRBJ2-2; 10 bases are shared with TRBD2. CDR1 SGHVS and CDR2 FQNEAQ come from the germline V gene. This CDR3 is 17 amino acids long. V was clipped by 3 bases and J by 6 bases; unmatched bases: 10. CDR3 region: CASSFLQPGLASGELFF. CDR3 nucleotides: TGTGCCAGCAGCTTCCTTCAACCGGGACTAGCGTCCGGGGAGCTGTTTTTT.

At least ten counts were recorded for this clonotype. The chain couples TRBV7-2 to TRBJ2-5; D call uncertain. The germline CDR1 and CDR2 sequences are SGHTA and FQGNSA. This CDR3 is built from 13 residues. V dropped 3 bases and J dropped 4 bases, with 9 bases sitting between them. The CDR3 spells CASSFTPPETQYF. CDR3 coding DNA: TGTGCCAGCAGCTTTACTCCCCCAGAGACCCAGTACTTC.

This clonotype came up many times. In nucleotides, the CDR3 is TGTGCCAGTAGTCTTGGACTAGCGCCAAGCACAGATACGCAGTATTTT. It specifies CASSLGLAPSTDTQYF. This chain uses TRBV19 with TRBJ2-3; 9 nucleotides line up with TRBD2. The germline gives CDR1 LNHDA, CDR2 SQIVND (reference sequence). V shed 5 bases, J shed 0 bases, and the junction held 6 bases outside the gene matches. The CDR3 consists of 16 residues.

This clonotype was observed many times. In DNA form, the CDR3 reads TGCAGTGCTTCCAGTATGGATGAGCAGTTCTTC. This sequence encodes CSASSMDEQFF. This sequence joins TRBV20-1 and TRBJ2-1; D is ambiguous. The CDR3 totals 11 residues. V lost 5 bases and J lost 8, with 10 bases in between. The germline gives CDR1 DFQATT, CDR2 SNEGSKA (reference sequence).

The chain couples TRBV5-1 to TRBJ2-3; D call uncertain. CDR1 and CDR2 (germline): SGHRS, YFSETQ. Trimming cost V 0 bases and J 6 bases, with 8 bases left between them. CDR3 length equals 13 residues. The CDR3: CASSLGERDTQYF. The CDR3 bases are TGCGCCAGCAGCTTGGGCGAAAGGGATACGCAGTATTTT.

DNA for the CDR3: TGTGCCAGTAGTAGTCGCCCTCAGGGGCTTGATACGCAGTATTTT. This sequence encodes CASSSRPQGLDTQYF. The chain uses TRBV19 and TRBJ2-3; possible D gene TRBD1, 6 bases. V was trimmed by 4 bases and J by 6 bases, leaving 17 bases between them. Germline V gene sequence: CDR1 LNHDA, CDR2 SQIVND (reference sequence). The CDR3 contains 15 residues.

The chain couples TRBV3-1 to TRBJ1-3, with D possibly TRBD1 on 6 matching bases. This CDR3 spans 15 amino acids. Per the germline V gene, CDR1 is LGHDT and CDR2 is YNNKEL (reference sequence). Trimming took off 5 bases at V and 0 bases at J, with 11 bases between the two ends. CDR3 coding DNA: TGTGCCAGCAGCAGACAGGTCCTCTCTGGAAACACCATATATTTT. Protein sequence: CASSRQVLSGNTIYF.

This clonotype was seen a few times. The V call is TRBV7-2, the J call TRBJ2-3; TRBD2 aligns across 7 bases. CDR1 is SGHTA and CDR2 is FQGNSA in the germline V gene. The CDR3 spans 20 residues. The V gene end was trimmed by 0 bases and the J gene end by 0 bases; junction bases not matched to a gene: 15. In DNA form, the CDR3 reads TGTGCCAGCAGCTTAGCGGGGCTCCGGGGGGACCCACCTAGCACAGATACGCAGTATTTT. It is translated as CASSLAGLRGDPPSTDTQYF.

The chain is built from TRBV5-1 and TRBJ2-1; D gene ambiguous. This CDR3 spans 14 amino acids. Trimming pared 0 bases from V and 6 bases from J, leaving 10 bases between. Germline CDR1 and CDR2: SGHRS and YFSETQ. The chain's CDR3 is CASSLDPASNEQFF. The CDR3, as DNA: TGCGCCAGCAGCTTGGACCCCGCCTCCAATGAGCAGTTCTTC.